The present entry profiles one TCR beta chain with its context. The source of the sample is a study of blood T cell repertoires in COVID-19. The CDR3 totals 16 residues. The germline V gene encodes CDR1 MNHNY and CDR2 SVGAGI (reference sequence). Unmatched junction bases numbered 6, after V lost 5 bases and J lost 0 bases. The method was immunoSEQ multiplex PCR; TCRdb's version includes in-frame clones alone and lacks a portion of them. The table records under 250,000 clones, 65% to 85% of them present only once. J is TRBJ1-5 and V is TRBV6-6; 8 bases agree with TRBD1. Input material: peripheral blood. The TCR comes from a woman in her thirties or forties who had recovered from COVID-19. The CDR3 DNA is TGTGCCAGCAGTCGAGGACAGGGCTATAGCAATCAGCCCCAGCATTTT. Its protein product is CASSRGQGYSNQPQHF.